This section outlines one T cell receptor (beta chain) sequence together with its context. The antigen remains unidentified. The sample carries other DNA sequences with the same CDR3. The record originates from a study of CD8+ T cells in alopecia areata. Background on the study: Tofacitinib therapy lasting 6 to 18 months was followed by 6 months off drug. Points from the study as a whole: Sharing of TCR sequences between patients (possibly for HLA-related reasons) was less clear than in mice.

Alopecia areata patients gave lesional scalp punch biopsies and peripheral blood samples. T lymphocytes (CD4+ and CD8+) were sorted from PBMCs. The CDR3 is 11 amino acids. The germline gives CDR1 GTSNPN, CDR2 SVGIG (reference sequence). Trimming pared 3 bases from V and 2 bases from J, leaving 5 bases between. RNA was extracted and reverse transcribed into cDNA as the sequencing template. TCRdb's table, derived via immunoSEQ multiplex PCR, lists solely in-frame clones and lacks some. The profile shows about 97,000 clones, around 38% of them singletons. The sequence derives from a human donor with alopecia areata. Sequenced: CD4+ T cells sorted from blood. The chain employs TRBV30 and TRBJ2-7; D is ambiguous. The CDR3 protein is CAWSATYEQYF. CDR3 DNA: TGTGCCTGGAGCGCAACCTACGAGCAGTACTTC.